The subject of this entry is one T cell receptor (beta chain). The sample comes from a study of blood T cell repertoires in COVID-19. At the level of the study: The United States, Italy and Spain supplied acute and convalescent COVID-19 samples. The analysed material was cDNA or gDNA that came from T cells, B-cell-depleted T cells, or PBMCs.

Sequenced by immunoSEQ multiplex PCR; TCRdb stores in-frame clones only, minus some. The sample holds 130,000 to 150,000 clones; roughly 88% are singletons and the top ten take around 8%. The CDR3 covers 19 residues. The germline V gene encodes CDR1 SGHVS and CDR2 FNYEAQ. V shed 2 bases and J 4 bases; nucleotides not matched to a gene: 11. Seattle cases were enrolled at active infection and followed longitudinally. Sequencing was done on a sample of peripheral blood. The source of this sequence is an older woman with COVID-19, enrolled during active disease. This chain joins TRBV7-6 and TRBJ2-1; 13 positions match TRBD2. The CDR3 DNA reads as TGTGCCAGCAGCTTAAGACCAGCGACTAGCGGGGGGACATACAATGAGCAGTTCTTC. Amino acids: CASSLRPATSGGTYNEQFF.